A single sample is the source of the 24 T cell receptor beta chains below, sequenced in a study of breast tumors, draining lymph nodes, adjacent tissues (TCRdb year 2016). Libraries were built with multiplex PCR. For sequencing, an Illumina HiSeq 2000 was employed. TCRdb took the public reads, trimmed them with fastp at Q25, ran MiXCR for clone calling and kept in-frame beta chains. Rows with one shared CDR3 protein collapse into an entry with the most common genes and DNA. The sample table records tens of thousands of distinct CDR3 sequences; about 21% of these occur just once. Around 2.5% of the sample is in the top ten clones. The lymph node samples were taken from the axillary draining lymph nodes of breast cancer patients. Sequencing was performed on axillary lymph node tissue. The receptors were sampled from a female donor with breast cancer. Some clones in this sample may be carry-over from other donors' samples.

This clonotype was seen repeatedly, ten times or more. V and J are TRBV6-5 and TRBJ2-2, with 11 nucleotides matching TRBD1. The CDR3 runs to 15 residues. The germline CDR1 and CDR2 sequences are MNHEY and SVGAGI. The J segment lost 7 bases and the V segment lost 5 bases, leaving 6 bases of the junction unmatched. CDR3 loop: CASSLRDRGVGELFF. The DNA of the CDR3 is TGTGCCAGCAGTCTCCGGGACAGGGGGGTCGGGGAGCTGTTTTTT.

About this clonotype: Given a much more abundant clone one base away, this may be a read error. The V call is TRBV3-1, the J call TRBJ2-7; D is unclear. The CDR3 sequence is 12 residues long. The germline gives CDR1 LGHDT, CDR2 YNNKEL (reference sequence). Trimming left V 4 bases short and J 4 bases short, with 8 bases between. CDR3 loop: CASSRNDYEQYF. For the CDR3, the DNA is TGTGCCAGCAGCCGAAATGATTACGAGCAGTACTTC.

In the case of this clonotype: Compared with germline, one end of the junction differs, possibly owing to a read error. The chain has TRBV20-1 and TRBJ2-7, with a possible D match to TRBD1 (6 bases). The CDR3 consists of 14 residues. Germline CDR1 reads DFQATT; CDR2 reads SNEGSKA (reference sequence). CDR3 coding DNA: TGCAGTGCAAACCTGGGACATTTTCCCTACGGGCAGTACTTC. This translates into CSANLGHFPYGQYF.

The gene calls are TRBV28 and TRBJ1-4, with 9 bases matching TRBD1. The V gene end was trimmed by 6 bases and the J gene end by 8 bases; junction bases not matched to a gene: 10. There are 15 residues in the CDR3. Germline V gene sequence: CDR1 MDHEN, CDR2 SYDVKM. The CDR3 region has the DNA TGTGCCAGCAGACCCTCCGGGACAGGGAGCGAAAAACTGTTTTTT. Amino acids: CASRPSGTGSEKLFF.

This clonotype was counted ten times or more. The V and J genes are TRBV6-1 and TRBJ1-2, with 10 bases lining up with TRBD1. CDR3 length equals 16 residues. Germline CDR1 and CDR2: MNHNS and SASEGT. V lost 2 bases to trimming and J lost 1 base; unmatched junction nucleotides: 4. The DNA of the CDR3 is TGTGCCAGCAGTGAACTTGGGACAGGGGTTAACTATGGCTACACCTTC. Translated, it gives CASSELGTGVNYGYTF.

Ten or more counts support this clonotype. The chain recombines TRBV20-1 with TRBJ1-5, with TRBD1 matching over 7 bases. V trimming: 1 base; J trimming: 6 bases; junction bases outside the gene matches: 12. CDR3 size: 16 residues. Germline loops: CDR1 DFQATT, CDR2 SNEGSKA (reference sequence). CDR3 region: CSARGSITGVGQPQHF. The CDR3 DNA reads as TGCAGTGCTAGAGGATCTATTACAGGGGTGGGTCAGCCCCAGCATTTT.

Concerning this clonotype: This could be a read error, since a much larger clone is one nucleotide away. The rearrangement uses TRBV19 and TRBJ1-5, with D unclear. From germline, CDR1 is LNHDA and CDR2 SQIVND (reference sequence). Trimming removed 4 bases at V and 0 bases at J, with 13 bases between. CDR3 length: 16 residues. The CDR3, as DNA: TGTGCCAGTAGTAGTCGACTGTCGTATAGCAATCAGCCCCAGCATTTT. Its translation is CASSSRLSYSNQPQHF.

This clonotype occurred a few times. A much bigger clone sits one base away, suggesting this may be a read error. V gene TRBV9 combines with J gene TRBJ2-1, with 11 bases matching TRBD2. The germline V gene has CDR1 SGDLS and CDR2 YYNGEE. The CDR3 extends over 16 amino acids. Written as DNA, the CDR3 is TGTGCCAGCAGCGGGGGGGGACTAGCGGTTTACAATGAGCAGCTCTTC. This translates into CASSGGGLAVYNEQLF.

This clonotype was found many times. As DNA, the CDR3 is TGTGCCAGCAGTCCTAACTCTGAAGAGCAGTACTTC. This codes for CASSPNSEEQYF. The chain recombines TRBV6-2 or TRBV6-3 with TRBJ2-7; D is uncertain. The CDR3 is 12 residues long. V lost 5 bases to trimming and J lost 7 bases, with 12 bases between them. Germline-derived CDR1 and CDR2 are MNHEY and SVGEGT.

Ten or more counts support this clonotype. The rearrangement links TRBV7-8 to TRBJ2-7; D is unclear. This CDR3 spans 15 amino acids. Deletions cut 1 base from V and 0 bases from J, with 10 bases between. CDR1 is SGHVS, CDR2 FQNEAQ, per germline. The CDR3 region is CASSLDAYLSYEQYF. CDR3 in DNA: TGTGCCAGCAGCTTAGATGCCTACCTCTCCTACGAGCAGTACTTC.

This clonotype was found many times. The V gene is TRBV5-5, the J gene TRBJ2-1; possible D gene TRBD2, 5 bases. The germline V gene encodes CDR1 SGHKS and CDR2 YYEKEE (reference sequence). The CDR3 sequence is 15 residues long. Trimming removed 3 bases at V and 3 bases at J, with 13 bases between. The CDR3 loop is CASSWEKGGYNEQFF. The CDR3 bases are TGTGCCAGCAGCTGGGAGAAGGGCGGCTACAATGAGCAGTTCTTC.

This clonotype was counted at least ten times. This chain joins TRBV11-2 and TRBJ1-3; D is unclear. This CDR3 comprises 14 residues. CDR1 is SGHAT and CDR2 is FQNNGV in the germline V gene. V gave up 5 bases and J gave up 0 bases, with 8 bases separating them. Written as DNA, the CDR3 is TGTGCCAGCAGCACGACGGGCTCTGGAAACACCATATATTTT. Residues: CASSTTGSGNTIYF.

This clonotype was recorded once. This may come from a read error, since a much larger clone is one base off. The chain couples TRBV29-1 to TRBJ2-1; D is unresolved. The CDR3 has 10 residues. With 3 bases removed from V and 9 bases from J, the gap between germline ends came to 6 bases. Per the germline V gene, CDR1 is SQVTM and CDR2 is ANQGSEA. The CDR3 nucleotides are TGCAGCGTTGAGAGGAGTGAGCAGTTCTTC. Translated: CSVERSEQFF.

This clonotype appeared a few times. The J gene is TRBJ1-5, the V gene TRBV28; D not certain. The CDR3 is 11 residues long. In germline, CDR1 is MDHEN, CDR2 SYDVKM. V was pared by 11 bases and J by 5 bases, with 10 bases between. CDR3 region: CAAGDYQPQHF. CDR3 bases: TGTGCCGCTGGGGATTATCAGCCCCAGCATTTT.

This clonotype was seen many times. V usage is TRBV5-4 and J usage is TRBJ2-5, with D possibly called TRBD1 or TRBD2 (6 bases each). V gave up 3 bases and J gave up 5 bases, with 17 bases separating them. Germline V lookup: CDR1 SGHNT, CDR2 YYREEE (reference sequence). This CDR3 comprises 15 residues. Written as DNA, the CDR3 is TGTGCCAGCAGCTCCCGCCCGGGGGACACGGAGACCCAGTACTTC. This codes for CASSSRPGDTETQYF. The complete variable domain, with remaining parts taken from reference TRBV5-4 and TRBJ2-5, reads ETGVTQSPTHLIKTRGQQVTLRCSSQSGHNTVSWYQQALGQGPQFIFQYYREEENGRGNFPPRFSGLQFPNYSSELNVNALELDDSALYLCASSSRPGDTETQYFGPGTRLLVL.

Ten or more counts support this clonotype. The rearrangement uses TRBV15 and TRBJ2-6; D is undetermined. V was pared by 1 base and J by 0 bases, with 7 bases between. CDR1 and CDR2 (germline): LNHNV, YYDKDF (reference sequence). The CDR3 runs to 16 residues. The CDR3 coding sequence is TGTGCCACCAGCAGAGGTATCGGCTCTGGGGCCAACGTCCTGACTTTC. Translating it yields CATSRGIGSGANVLTF.

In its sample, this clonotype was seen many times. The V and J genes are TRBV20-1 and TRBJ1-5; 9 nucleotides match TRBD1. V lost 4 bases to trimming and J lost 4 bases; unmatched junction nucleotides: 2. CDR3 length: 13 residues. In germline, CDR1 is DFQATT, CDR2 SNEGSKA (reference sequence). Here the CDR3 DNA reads TGCAGTGCTATGGGACAGGGAAATCAGCCCCAGCATTTT. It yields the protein CSAMGQGNQPQHF.

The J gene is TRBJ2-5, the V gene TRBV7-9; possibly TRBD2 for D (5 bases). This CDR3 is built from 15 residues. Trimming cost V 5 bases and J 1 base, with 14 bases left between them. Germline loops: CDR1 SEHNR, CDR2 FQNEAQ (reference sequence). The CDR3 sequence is CASSLGGHFQETQYF. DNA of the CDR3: TGTGCCAGCAGCCTGGGCGGGCACTTCCAAGAGACCCAGTACTTC.

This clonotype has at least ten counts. CDR3 region: CASSSTGGYEQYF. Here the CDR3 DNA reads TGTGCCAGCAGTTCGACAGGGGGCTACGAGCAGTACTTC. The rearrangement joins TRBV6-5 to TRBJ2-7; 9 bases fit TRBD1. J gave up 3 bases and V 4 bases, and 1 base lay outside the gene matches. The CDR3 has 13 amino acids. Germline V gives CDR1 MNHEY, CDR2 SVGAGI.

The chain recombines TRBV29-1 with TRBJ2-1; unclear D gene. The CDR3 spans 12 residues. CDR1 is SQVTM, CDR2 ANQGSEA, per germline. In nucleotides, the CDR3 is TGCGGCGCTGAAGACCTCGCAGACCTCCCGTTCTTC. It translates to CGAEDLADLPFF.

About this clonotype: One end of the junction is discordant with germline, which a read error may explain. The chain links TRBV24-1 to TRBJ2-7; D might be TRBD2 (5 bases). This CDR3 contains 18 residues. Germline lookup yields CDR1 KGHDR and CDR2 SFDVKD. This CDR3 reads CATSNGTSSTADVEAAVF. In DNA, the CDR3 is TGTGCCACCAGTAACGGAACTTCTAGCACTGCAGATGTAGAAGCTGCTGTCTTC.

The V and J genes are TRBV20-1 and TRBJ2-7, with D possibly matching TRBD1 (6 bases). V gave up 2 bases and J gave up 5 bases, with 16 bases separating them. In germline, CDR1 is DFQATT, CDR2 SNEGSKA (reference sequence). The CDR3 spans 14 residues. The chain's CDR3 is CSARNSGQRHEQYF. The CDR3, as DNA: TGCAGTGCTAGAAATTCGGGACAACGCCACGAGCAGTACTTC.

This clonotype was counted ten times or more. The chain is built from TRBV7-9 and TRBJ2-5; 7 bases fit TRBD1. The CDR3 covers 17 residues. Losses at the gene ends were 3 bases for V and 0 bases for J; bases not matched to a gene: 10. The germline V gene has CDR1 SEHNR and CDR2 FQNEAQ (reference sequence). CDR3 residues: CASSFNDDRAYQETQYF. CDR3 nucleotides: TGTGCCAGCAGCTTTAACGACGACAGGGCTTACCAAGAGACCCAGTACTTC.

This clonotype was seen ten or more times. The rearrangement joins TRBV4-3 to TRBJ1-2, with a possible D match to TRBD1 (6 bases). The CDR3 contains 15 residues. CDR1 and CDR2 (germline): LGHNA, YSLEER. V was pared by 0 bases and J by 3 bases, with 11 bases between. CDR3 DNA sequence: TGCGCCAGCAGCCAAGATCCAGCAGGGGACTATGGCTACACCTTC. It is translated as CASSQDPAGDYGYTF.